Sequencing of this T cell receptor beta chain was carried out in a study of regulatory T cells in long-lasting Graves disease. Study-wide background: Persistence in Graves' disease denoted antithyroid drug use beyond 5 years alongside positive TSH receptor antibodies. Study observations and caveats: Persistent disease exhibited a predilection for TRBV28, TRBJ1-2 and TRBJ2-5.

The time point denotes: persistent/refractory GD, antithyroid drugs over 5 years with positive TRAb. With RNA extracted from PBMCs as input, the TCR library was made. Xi'an, China, was home to the endocrinology department that provided patients. Germline V lookup: CDR1 SGHKS, CDR2 YYEKEE (reference sequence). V was shortened by 3 bases and J by 5 bases, with 14 bases between the two germline ends. The CDR3 is 15 residues long. Researchers made TCR beta libraries by using iRepertoire HTBI primers and running Arm-PCR on CDR3 regions. Original processing notes: Sample data revealed roughly 62 TRBV and over twelve TRBJ segments. MiXCR, run by TCRdb on the multiplex PCR reads, gives a single entry per CDR3 protein. These V and J calls are TCRdb output, not the study's own analysis. The table lists about 430,000 distinct CDR3 sequences, around 20% of them singletons. This clonotype has a handful of counts. Its antigen remains unidentified.

The receptor was derived from a female donor with Graves disease. The V and J genes are TRBV5-5 and TRBJ1-4; a weak D match, TRBD1 (6 bases). The sample in question was peripheral blood mononuclear cells (PBMCs), obtained when the disease was refractory, from a patient treated with antithyroid drugs. This CDR3 reads CASSSEWGHNEKLFF. The CDR3 nucleotides are TGTGCCAGCAGCTCGGAGTGGGGACACAATGAAAAACTGTTTTTT.